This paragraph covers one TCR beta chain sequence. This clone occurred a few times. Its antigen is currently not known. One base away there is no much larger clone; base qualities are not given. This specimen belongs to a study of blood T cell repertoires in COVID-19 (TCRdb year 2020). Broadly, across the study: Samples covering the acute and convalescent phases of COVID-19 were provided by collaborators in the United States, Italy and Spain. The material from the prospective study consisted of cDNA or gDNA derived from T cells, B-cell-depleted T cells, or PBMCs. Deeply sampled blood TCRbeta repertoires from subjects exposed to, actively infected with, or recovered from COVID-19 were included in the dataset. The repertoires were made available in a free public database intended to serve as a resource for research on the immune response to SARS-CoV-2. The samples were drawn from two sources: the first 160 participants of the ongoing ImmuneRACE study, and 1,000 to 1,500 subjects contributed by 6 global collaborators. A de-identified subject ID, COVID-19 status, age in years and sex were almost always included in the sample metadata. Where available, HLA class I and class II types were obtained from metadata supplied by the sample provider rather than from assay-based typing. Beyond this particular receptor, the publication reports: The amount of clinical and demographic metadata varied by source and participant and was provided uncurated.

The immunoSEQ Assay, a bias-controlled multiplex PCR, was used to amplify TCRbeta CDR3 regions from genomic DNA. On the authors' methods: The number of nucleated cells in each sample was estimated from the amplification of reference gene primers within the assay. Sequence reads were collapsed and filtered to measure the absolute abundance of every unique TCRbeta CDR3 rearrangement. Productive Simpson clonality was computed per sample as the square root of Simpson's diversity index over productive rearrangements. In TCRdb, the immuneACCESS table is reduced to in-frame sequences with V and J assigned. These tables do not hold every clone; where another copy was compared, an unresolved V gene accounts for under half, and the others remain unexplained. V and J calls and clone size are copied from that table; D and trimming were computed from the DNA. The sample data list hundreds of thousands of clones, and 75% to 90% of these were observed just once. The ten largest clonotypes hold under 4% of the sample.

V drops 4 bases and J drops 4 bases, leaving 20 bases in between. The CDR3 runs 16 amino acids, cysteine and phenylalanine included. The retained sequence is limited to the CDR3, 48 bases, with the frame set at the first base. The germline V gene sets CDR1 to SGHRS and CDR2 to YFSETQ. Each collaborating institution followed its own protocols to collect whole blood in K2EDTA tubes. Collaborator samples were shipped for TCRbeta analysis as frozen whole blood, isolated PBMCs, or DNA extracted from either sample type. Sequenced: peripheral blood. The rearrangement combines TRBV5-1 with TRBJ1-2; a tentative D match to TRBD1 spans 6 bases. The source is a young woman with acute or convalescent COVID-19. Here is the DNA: TGCGCCAGCAGCCCGGGAACGTTTGGACAGATCTATGGCTACACCTTC. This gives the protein CASSPGTFGQIYGYTF.